These T cell receptor beta chains were read from a single sample in a study of blood T cell repertoires in COVID-19. The method was immunoSEQ multiplex PCR; TCRdb's version includes in-frame clones alone and lacks a portion of them. The sample has some 330,000 clones, around 86% seen once. Input material: PBMCs or T cells enriched from blood (not recorded which). Source of these receptors: a young man who had recovered from COVID-19. Each CDR3 is given without its conserved first and last residue. The order of the fields is V gene, CDR3 protein.

>TRBV5-4
ASSLIQGGNSPLH
>TRBV10-1
ASSESKGERFT
>TRBV2
ASEVATSGRETQY
>TRBV28
ASSLGWQGAYEQY
>TRBV28
ASSPPRQGWYEQY
>TRBV10-3
AISASGGAKDTQY
>TRBV5-1
ASSTTGRNEKLF
>TRBV28
ASSSGQGAYEQY
>TRBV3-1/TRBV3-2
ASSQVGGVGTQY
>TRBV20-1
SASSGQGYEKLF
>TRBV7-9
ASLSGVNEQF
>TRBV14
ASSQSRGSGYT
>TRBV2
ASCPGQAQETQY
>TRBV20-1
SASFGSSYNSPLH
>TRBV3-1/TRBV3-2
ASSQDSIFIYSYEQY
>TRBV28
ASSLGQGGSYEQY
>TRBV5-1
ASSTSTGAFQETQY
>TRBV4-1
ASSQTPGGNTEAF
>TRBV5-1
ASSRRQANTEAF
>TRBV9
ASGGALGYT
>TRBV14
ASSQGLPNEQF
>TRBV15
AYEAGANTGELF
>TRBV5-4
ASSPSGGVAEAF
>TRBV11-3
ASSLGTRETQY
>TRBV27
ASRTGDDNEQF
>TRBV11-2
ASRMTSGRALGNEQF
>TRBV6-5
ATQVEGGYGYT
>TRBV19
ASSIGGTNEKLF
>TRBV6-5
ASSYSRGNQPQH
>TRBV19
ASSDQGAGMNTEAF
>TRBV12-5
ASGSGQGETQY
>TRBV6-2/TRBV6-3
ASSYRPRTTGELF
>TRBV5-1
ASSARPASGGETQY
>TRBV6-5
ASSLAGVGNTGELF
>TRBV5-4
ASSLEGTGGHEQY
>TRBV28
ASSSQGDRYYGYT
>TRBV14
ASSQVQGHTEAF
>TRBV7-9
ASSLGGQRNSPLH
>TRBV2
ASSDPLLAGEGNEQF
>TRBV15
ATSRGDSGTSSSD
>TRBV24-1
ATSVGATDTQY